This TCR beta chain was observed in a study of blood T cell repertoires in COVID-19. Study-level information: The analysed material was cDNA or gDNA that came from T cells, B-cell-depleted T cells, or PBMCs.

Seattle cases were enrolled at active infection and followed longitudinally. Germline loops: CDR1 SGHRS, CDR2 YFSETQ. The V gene lost 0 bases and the J gene lost 2 bases, with 15 bases spanning the gap. The CDR3 runs 16 residues. As originally analysed: The authors estimated nucleated cell counts from reference gene primer amplification. Clones were read by immunoSEQ multiplex PCR, and TCRdb kept only the in-frame ones, dropping some. V, J and clone size are taken as reported in that table, and D and trimming were inferred from the DNA itself. Counted here are some 250,000 clones, 86% occurring once; the ten biggest clones make up roughly 12%.

Sequenced material: peripheral blood. This clonotype was obtained from a woman aged 25 to 39 with COVID-19, enrolled during active disease. The genes are TRBV5-1 and TRBJ2-7, with D possibly matching TRBD1 (6 bases). The CDR3 DNA follows: TGCGCCAGCAGCTTGGAGGGAGCAGGGGTGCCCTACGAGCAGTACTTC. Protein product: CASSLEGAGVPYEQYF.